This T cell receptor beta chain was recovered during a study of control samples from healthy donors and cancer patients. The V gene's germline CDR1 is SGHNT and CDR2 YYREEE (reference sequence). Trimming stripped 2 bases from V and 0 bases from J, with 8 bases between. This CDR3 spans 14 amino acids. Method: immunoSEQ multiplex PCR; TCRdb's copy keeps in-frame clones and lacks some. The repertoire holds more than 95,000 clones, about 83% seen once, with approximately 13% in the top ten. The origin of this receptor is a woman aged 45 to 65 in good health. The rearrangement uses TRBV5-4 and TRBJ1-2; D ambiguous. Sequenced sample: blood. This CDR3 is CASSLEGANYGYTF. The CDR3 DNA is TGTGCCAGCAGCTTAGAAGGAGCTAACTATGGCTACACCTTC.